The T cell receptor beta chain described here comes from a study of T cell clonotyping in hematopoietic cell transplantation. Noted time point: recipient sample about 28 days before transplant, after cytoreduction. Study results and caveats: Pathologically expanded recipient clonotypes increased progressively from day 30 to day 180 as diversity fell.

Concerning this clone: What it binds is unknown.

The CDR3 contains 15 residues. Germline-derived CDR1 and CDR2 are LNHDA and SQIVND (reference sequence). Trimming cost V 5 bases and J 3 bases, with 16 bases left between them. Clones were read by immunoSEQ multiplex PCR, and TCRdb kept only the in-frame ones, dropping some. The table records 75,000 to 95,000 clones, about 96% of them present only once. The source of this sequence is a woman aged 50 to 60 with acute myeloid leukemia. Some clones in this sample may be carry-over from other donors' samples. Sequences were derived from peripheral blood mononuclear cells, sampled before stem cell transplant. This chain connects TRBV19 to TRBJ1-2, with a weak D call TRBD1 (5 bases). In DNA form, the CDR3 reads TGTGCCAGTAGTGCTCAGCGGGACCGATACTATGGCTACACCTTC. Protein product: CASSAQRDRYYGYTF.